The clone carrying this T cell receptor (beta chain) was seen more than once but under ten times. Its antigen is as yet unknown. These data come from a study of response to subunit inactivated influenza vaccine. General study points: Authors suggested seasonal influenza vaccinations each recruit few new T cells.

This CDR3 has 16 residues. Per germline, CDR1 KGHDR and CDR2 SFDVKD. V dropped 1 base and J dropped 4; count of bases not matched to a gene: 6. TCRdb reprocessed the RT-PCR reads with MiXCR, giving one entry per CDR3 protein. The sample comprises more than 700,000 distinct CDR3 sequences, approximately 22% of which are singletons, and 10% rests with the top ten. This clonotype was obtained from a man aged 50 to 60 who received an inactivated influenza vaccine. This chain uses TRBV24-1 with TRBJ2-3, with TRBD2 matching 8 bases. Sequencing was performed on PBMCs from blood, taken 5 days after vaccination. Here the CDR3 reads CATSDFPAGAADTQYF. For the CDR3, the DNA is TGTGCCACCAGTGATTTCCCAGCGGGGGCGGCAGATACGCAGTATTTT.